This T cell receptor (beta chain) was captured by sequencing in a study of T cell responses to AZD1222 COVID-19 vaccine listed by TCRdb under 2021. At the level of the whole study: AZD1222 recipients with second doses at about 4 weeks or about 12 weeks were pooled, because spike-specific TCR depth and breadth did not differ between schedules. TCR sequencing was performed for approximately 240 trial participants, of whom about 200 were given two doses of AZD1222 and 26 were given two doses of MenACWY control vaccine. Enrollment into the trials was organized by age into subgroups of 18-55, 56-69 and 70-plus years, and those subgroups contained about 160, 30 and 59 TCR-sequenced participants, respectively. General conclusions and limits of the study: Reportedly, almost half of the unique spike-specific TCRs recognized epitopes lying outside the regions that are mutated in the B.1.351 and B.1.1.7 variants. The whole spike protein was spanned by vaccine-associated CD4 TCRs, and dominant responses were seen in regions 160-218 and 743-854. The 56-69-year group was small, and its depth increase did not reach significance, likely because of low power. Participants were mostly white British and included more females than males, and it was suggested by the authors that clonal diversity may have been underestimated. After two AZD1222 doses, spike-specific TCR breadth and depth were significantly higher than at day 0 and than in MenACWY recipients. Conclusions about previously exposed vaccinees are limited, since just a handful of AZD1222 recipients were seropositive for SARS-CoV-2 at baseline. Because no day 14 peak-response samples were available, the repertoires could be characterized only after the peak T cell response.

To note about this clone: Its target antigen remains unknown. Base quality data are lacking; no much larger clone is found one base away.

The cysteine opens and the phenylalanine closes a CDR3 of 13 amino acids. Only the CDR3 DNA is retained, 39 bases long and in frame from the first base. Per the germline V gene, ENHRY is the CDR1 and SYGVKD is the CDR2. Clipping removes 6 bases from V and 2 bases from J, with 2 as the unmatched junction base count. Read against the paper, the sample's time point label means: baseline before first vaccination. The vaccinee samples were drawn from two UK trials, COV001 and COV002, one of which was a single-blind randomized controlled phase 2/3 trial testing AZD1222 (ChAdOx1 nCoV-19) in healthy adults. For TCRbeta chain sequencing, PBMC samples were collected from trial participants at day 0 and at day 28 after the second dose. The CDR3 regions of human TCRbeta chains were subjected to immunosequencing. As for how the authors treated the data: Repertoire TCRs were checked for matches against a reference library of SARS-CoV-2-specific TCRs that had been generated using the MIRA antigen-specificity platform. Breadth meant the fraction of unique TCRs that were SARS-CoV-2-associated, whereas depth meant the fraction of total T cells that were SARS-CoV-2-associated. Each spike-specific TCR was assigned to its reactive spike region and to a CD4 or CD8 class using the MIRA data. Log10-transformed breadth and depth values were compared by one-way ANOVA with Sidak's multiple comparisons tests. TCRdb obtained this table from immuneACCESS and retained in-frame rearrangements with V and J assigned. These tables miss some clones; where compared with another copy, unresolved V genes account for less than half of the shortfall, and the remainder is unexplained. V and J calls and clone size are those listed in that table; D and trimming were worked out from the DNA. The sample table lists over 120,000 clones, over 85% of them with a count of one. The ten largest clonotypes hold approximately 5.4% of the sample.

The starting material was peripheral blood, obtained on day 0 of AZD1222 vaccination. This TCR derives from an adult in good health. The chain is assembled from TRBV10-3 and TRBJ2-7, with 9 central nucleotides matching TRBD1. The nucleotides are TGTGCCATCAGGACAGGGGGAACCTACGAGCAGTACTTC. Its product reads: CAIRTGGTYEQYF.